These 20 T cell receptor beta chains originate from one sample sequenced in a study of T cells in tuberculosis. Repertoires were generated with immunoSEQ multiplex PCR, while TCRdb's copy carries only in-frame clones and drops some. The sample carries some 31,000 clones, approximately 93% recorded once. Sequenced: PBMCs. These TCRs come from a donor between 10 and 35 years old with latent tuberculosis or without tuberculosis infection.

The gene calls are TRBV5-1 and TRBJ2-2; TRBD2 might be the D (6 bases). This CDR3 has 13 amino acids. V was trimmed by 5 bases and J by 6 bases, leaving 11 bases between them. The germline gives CDR1 SGHRS, CDR2 YFSETQ. CDR3 nucleotide sequence: TGCGCCAGCAGTATTCGGGAGTCCGGGGAGCTGTTTTTT. Translated, it gives CASSIRESGELFF.

The rearrangement joins TRBV29-1 to TRBJ2-5; 7 bases map to TRBD1. Germline V CDR1 and CDR2: SQVTM, ANQGSEA. The J segment lost 3 bases and the V segment lost 4 bases, leaving 2 bases of the junction unmatched. The CDR3 is made up of 12 amino acids. Written as DNA, the CDR3 is TGCAGCGTTGTGGGGACAGAAGAGACCCAGTACTTC. Translation gives CSVVGTEETQYF.

This clone counts as medium-sized. This chain connects TRBV27 to TRBJ2-3; D not resolved. CDR3 size: 14 residues. The V gene lost 0 bases and the J gene lost 1 base, with 5 bases spanning the gap. Per the germline V gene, CDR1 is MNHEY and CDR2 is SMNVEV (reference sequence). CDR3 region: CASSLSGGTDTQYF. The CDR3 DNA follows: TGTGCCAGCAGTTTATCTGGAGGCACAGATACGCAGTATTTT.

This chain uses TRBV28 with TRBJ2-1; TRBD2 matches 15 bases. CDR1 and CDR2 (germline): MDHEN, SYDVKM. Trimming cost V 4 bases and J 0 bases; bases outside gene matches: 4. This CDR3 contains 18 residues. CDR3: CASSYGLAGGLSYNEQFF. The CDR3 DNA is TGTGCCAGCAGTTACGGACTAGCGGGGGGGCTCTCCTACAATGAGCAGTTCTTC.

This clone has just a few counts. The chain couples TRBV6-4 to TRBJ2-2, with a possible D match to TRBD1 (5 bases). Trimming stripped 0 bases from V and 3 bases from J, with 5 bases between. Germline values: CDR1 MRHNA, CDR2 SNTAGT. The CDR3 is made up of 14 amino acids. CDR3 coding DNA: TGTGCCAGCAGTGACTCAGGGGACACCGGGGAGCTGTTTTTT. Translating gives CASSDSGDTGELFF.

The V and J genes are TRBV4-1 and TRBJ2-1, with D possibly being TRBD2 (5 bases). Germline-derived CDR1 and CDR2 are MGHRA and YSYEKL. This CDR3 region has 17 residues. V lost 3 bases and J lost 3, with 18 bases in between. CDR3: CASSHEPSGSSYNEQFF. DNA for the CDR3: TGCGCCAGCAGCCATGAACCTAGTGGGAGCAGCTACAATGAGCAGTTCTTC.

The chain is built from TRBV13 and TRBJ1-6; D gene uncertain. The CDR3 covers 16 residues. CDR1 is PRHDT and CDR2 is FYEKMQ in the germline V gene (reference sequence). V lost 0 bases, J lost 0 bases, and 6 bases lay in between. The CDR3 DNA sequence: TGTGCCAGCAGCTTAGGAGGGAGCTCCTATAATTCACCCCTCCACTTT. It translates to CASSLGGSSYNSPLHF.

The chain is built from TRBV4-3 and TRBJ1-5; D gene ambiguous. Per the germline V gene, CDR1 is LGHNA and CDR2 is YSLEER. The CDR3 is 16 residues long. V lost 1 base to trimming and J lost 5 bases, with 15 bases between them. The CDR3 loop reads CASSQGVGAAHQPQHF. CDR3 nucleotides: TGCGCCAGCAGCCAAGGCGTGGGAGCTGCACATCAGCCCCAGCATTTT.

The V call is TRBV7-9, the J call TRBJ2-1; TRBD2 matches 12 bases. V lost 6 bases, J lost 6 bases, and 3 bases stayed unmatched. The V gene's germline CDR1 is SEHNR and CDR2 FQNEAQ (reference sequence). The CDR3 sequence is 14 residues long. The CDR3 protein is CASSQLAGGNEQFF. For the CDR3, the DNA is TGTGCCAGCAGTCAACTAGCGGGAGGCAATGAGCAGTTCTTC.

The V call is TRBV7-2, the J call TRBJ2-1; TRBD2 agrees at 7 bases. The CDR3 length is 16 residues. V shed 8 bases, J shed 1 base, and the junction held 11 bases outside the gene matches. CDR1 and CDR2 from the germline V gene are SGHTA and FQGNSA. Here the CDR3 DNA reads TGTGCCAGCGCTGGGGAGGGTAGGCGATCCTACAATGAGCAGTTCTTC. This gives the protein CASAGEGRRSYNEQFF. The full variable domain, its missing parts supplied by reference TRBV7-2 and TRBJ2-1, is GAGVSQSPSNKVTEKGKDVELRCDPISGHTALYWYRQSLGQGLEFLIYFQGNSAPDKSGLPSDRFSAERTGGSVSTLTIQRTQQEDSAVYLCASAGEGRRSYNEQFFGPGTRLTVL.

The V gene is TRBV9, the J gene TRBJ2-3; 9 bases are shared with TRBD2. Germline CDR1 is SGDLS and CDR2 is YYNGEE. The V gene end was trimmed by 0 bases and the J gene end by 6 bases; junction bases not matched to a gene: 8. The CDR3 consists of 16 residues. The CDR3 DNA sequence: TGTGCCAGCAGCGTAGAAGGCGGGGGGGCCAGGGATACGCAGTATTTT. It yields the protein CASSVEGGGARDTQYF.

The chain couples TRBV30 to TRBJ2-7; possibly TRBD2 for D (6 bases). Germline assignment: CDR1 GTSNPN and CDR2 SVGIG (reference sequence). V was cut by 2 bases and J by 4 bases, with 15 bases left in between. There are 14 residues in the CDR3. CDR3 protein: CAWSTGVRGYEQYF. The CDR3 coding sequence is TGTGCCTGGAGTACGGGGGTACGAGGTTACGAGCAGTACTTC.

This chain links TRBV4-3 with TRBJ1-2, with TRBD1 as a possible D gene (6 bases). The CDR3 length is 15 residues. Germline loops: CDR1 LGHNA, CDR2 YSLEER. V lost 0 bases to trimming and J lost 4 bases, with 12 bases between them. The CDR3 region is CASSQEPGVLYGYTF. The DNA of the CDR3 is TGCGCCAGCAGCCAAGAGCCAGGGGTCCTCTATGGCTACACCTTC.

The gene calls are TRBV7-2 and TRBJ2-2, with 7 positions matching TRBD2. Germline V gene sequence: CDR1 SGHTA, CDR2 FQGNSA. Germline trimming cut 4 bases from V and 1 base from J; bases unmatched to any gene: 6. The CDR3 is 16 residues long. DNA for the CDR3: TGTGCCAGCAGCTCCACTGGCGGGAGGAACACCGGGGAGCTGTTTTTT. Residues: CASSSTGGRNTGELFF.

The V gene is TRBV28, the J gene TRBJ2-1; 8 nucleotides agree with TRBD2. This CDR3 has 15 residues. Germline-derived CDR1 and CDR2 are MDHEN and SYDVKM. V gave up 1 base and J gave up 7 bases; unmatched junction bases: 6. The CDR3, as DNA: TGTGCCAGCAGTTTATTAGTTAGCGGGATAAATGAGCAGTTCTTC. Encoded protein: CASSLLVSGINEQFF.

The chain has TRBV19 and TRBJ2-1; D unresolved. V gave up 5 bases and J gave up 4 bases, with 9 bases separating them. CDR1 LNHDA and CDR2 SQIVND come from the germline V gene (reference sequence). This CDR3 has 13 amino acids. The CDR3 is CASSVVTYNEQFF. The CDR3 bases are TGTGCCAGTAGTGTTGTAACTTACAATGAGCAGTTCTTC.

The gene calls are TRBV6-6 and TRBJ1-1; perhaps TRBD1 as D (6 bases). This CDR3 is 13 amino acids long. Germline V gene sequence: CDR1 MNHNY, CDR2 SVGAGI (reference sequence). Trimming left V 7 bases short and J 1 base short, with 10 bases between. Here the CDR3 reads CASTWGQNTEAFF. The CDR3 DNA is TGTGCCAGCACCTGGGGACAGAACACTGAAGCTTTCTTT.

The chain uses TRBV2 and TRBJ2-2, with D possibly being TRBD1 (5 bases). CDR3 length: 16 amino acids. V was trimmed by 7 bases and J by 6 bases, leaving 21 bases between them. CDR1 and CDR2 from the germline V gene are SNHLY and FYNNEI. The CDR3 is CASTPTLAGRAGELFF. The CDR3 bases are TGTGCCAGCACTCCTACGTTGGCAGGGCGAGCCGGGGAGCTGTTTTTT.

The V and J genes are TRBV7-6 and TRBJ1-6; 11 nucleotides agree with TRBD1. Trimming at V came to 5 bases and at J to 0 bases, leaving 9 bases not matched to a gene. The germline V gene has CDR1 SGHVS and CDR2 FNYEAQ. There are 19 residues in the CDR3. CDR3: CASSPRTGGGSSYNSPLHF. The CDR3 nucleotides are TGTGCCAGCAGCCCGCGGACAGGGGGCGGAAGCTCCTATAATTCACCCCTCCACTTT.

The rearrangement uses TRBV27 and TRBJ2-1, with D tentatively TRBD2 (6 bases). CDR1 and CDR2 from the germline V gene are MNHEY and SMNVEV (reference sequence). This CDR3 has 17 residues. The V gene lost 2 bases and the J gene lost 0 bases, with 14 bases spanning the gap. DNA of the CDR3: TGTGCCAGCAGTTTAACCGGCCTAGCGAACTCCTACAATGAGCAGTTCTTC. It yields the protein CASSLTGLANSYNEQFF.